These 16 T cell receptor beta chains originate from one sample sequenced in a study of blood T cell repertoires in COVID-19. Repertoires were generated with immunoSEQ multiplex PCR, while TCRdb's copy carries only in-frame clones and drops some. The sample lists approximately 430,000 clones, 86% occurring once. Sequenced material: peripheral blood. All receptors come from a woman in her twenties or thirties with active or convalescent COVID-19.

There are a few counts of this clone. The CDR3 sequence is CASSLAVRNENYGYTF. CDR3 bases: TGTGCCAGCAGCTTAGCAGTGCGAAACGAAAACTATGGCTACACCTTC. This chain connects TRBV7-2 to TRBJ1-2; D not resolved. CDR1 and CDR2 (germline): SGHTA, FQGNSA. This CDR3 has 16 residues. V gave up 0 bases and J gave up 2 bases, with 13 bases separating them.

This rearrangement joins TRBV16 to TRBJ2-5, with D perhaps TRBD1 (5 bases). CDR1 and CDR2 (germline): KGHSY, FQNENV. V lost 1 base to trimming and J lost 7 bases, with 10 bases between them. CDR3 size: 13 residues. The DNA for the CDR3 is TGTGCCAGCAGCCAATATGTCACAGGGACCCAGTACTTC. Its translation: CASSQYVTGTQYF.

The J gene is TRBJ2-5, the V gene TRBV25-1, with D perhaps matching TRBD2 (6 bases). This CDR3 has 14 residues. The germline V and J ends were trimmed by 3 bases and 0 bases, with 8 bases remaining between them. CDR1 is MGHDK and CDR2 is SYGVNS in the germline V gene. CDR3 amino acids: CASSDWRDQETQYF. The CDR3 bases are TGTGCCAGCAGTGACTGGAGGGACCAAGAGACCCAGTACTTC. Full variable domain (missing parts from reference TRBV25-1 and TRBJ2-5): EADIYQTPRYLVIGTGKKITLECSQTMGHDKMYWYQQDPGMELHLIHYSYGVNSTEKGDLSSESTVSRIRTEHFPLTLESARPSHTSQYLCASSDWRDQETQYFGPGTRLLVL.

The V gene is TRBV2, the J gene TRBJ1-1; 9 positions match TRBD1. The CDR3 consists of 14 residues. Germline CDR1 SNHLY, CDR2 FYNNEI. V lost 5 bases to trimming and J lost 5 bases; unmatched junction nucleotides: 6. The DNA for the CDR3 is TGTGCCAGCAGTACCGACAGGGGGGGGACTGAAGCTTTCTTT. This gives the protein CASSTDRGGTEAFF.

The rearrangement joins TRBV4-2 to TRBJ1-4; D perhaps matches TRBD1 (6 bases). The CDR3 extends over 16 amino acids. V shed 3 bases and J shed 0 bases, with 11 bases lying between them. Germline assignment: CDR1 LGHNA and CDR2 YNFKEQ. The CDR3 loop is CASSQEYRATNEKLFF. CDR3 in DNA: TGTGCCAGCAGCCAGGAATACAGGGCAACTAATGAAAAACTGTTTTTT.

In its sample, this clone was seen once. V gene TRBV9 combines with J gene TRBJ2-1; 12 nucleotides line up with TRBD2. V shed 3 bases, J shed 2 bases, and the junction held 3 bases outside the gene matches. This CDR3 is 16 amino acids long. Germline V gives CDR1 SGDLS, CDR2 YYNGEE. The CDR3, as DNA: TGTGCCAGCAGCGCCAGACTAGCGGGAGCCTACAATGAGCAGTTCTTC. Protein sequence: CASSARLAGAYNEQFF.

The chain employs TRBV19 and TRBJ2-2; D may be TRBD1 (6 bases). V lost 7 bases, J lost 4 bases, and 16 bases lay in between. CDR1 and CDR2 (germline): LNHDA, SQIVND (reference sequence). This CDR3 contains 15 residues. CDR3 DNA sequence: TGTGCCAGTATTTCACAGGGTCTGATCACCGGGGAGCTGTTTTTT. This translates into CASISQGLITGELFF.

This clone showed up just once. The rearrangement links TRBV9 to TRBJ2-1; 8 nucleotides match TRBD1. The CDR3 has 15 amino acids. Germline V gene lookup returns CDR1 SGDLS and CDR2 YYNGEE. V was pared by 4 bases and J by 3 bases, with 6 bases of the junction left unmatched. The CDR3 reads CASSSGQGGYNEQFF. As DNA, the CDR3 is TGTGCCAGCAGCTCTGGACAGGGTGGCTACAATGAGCAGTTCTTC.

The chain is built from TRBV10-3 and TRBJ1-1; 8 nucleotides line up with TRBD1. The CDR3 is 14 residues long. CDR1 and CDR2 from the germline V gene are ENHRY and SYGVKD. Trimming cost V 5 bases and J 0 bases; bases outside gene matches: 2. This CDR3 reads CAISTGGLNTEAFF. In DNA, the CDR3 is TGTGCCATCAGTACAGGGGGGCTGAACACTGAAGCTTTCTTT.

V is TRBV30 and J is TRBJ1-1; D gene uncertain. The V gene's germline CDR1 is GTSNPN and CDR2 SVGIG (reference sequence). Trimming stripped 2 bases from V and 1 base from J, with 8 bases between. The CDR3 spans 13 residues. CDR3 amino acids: CAWSKGGNTEAFF. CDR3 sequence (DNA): TGTGCCTGGAGTAAGGGAGGGAACACTGAAGCTTTCTTT.

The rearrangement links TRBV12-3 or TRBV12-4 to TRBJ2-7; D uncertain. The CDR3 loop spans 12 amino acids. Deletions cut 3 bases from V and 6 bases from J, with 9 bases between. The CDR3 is CASSFAESEQYF. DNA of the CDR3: TGTGCCAGCAGTTTTGCAGAATCCGAGCAGTACTTC.

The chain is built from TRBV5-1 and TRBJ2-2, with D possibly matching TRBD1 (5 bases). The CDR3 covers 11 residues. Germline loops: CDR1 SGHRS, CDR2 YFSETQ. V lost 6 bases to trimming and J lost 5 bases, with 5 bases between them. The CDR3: CASTGTGELFF. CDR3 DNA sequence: TGCGCCAGCACAGGGACCGGGGAGCTGTTTTTT.

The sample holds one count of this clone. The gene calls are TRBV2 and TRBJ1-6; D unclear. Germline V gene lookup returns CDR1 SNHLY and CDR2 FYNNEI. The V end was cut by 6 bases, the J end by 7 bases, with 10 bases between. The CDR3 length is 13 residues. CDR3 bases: TGTGCCAGCAGAGAGAGGCAAAATTCACCCCTCCACTTT. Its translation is CASRERQNSPLHF.

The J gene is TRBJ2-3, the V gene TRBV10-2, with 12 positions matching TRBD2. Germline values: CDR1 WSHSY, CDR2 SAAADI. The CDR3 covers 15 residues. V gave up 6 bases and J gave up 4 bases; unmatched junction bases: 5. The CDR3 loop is CASSRLAGVSDTQYF. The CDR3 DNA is TGCGCCAGCAGCCGACTAGCGGGAGTATCAGATACGCAGTATTTT.

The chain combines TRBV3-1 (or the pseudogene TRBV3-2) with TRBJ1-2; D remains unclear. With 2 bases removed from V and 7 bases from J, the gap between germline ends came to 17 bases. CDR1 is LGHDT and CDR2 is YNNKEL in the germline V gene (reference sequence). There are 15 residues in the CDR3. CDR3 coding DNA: TGTGCCAGCAGCCAACGAATGCTAGGTCGGGGTGGCTACACCTTC. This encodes CASSQRMLGRGGYTF.

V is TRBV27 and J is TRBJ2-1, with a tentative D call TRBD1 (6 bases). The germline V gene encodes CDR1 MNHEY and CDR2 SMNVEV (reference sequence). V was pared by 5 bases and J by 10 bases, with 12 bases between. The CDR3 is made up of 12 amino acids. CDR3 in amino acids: CASSETGTEQFF. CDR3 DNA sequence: TGTGCCAGCAGTGAAACCGGGACAGAGCAGTTCTTC.